Listed below are T cell receptor beta chains from one sample, sequenced in a study of blood T cell repertoires in COVID-19. Profiled with immunoSEQ multiplex PCR; TCRdb holds only in-frame clones, not every one. The table has just over 300,000 clones, roughly 86% seen once; the top ten hold around 9.3%. The sample was PBMCs or T cells enriched from blood (not recorded which). These TCRs come from a young woman who had recovered from COVID-19. Both conserved end residues are part of each CDR3. A D gene is named only where the DNA matches it firmly. Clone size is not always given. Where it is, it says once, few, many or a class for expanded clones.

CDR3 protein,CDR3 DNA,D gene,J gene,clone size,V gene
CASSLGSAGGIPETQYF,TGTGCCAGCAGCTTAGGGTCAGCCGGAGGCATACCAGAGACCCAGTACTTC,.,TRBJ2-5,.,TRBV7-2
CASSLGGIHNEQFF,TGTGCCAGCAGCTTAGGCGGGATCCACAATGAGCAGTTCTTC,.,TRBJ2-1,.,TRBV9
CATSDPGGSSYNEQFF,TGTGCCACCAGTGATCCAGGGGGAAGCTCCTACAATGAGCAGTTCTTC,TRBD1,TRBJ2-1,.,TRBV24-1
CASSLQGRRDTIYF,TGTGCCAGCAGCTTACAGGGTAGGAGGGACACCATATATTTT,.,TRBJ1-3,.,TRBV13
CASSDGGSQYF,TGTGCCAGCAGTGATGGGGGGTCCCAGTACTTC,.,TRBJ2-5,.,TRBV2
CATTGSVTGELFF,TGCGCCACTACAGGGTCGGTCACCGGGGAGCTGTTTTTT,.,TRBJ2-2,few,TRBV5-1
CASTWSAGSSGNTIYF,TGTGCCAGTACGTGGAGCGCGGGGAGCTCTGGAAACACCATATATTTT,.,TRBJ1-3,.,TRBV19
CASSLPEGASTEAFF,TGCGCCAGCAGCTTGCCGGAGGGTGCAAGCACTGAAGCTTTCTTT,.,TRBJ1-1,.,TRBV5-1
CASSYGGTVYYEQYF,TGTGCCAGCAGTTACGGAGGGACAGTTTACTACGAGCAGTACTTC,.,TRBJ2-7,.,TRBV6-5
CASSLRTGSIGETQYF,TGTGCCAGCAGCTTGCGGACAGGGTCGATTGGGGAGACCCAGTACTTC,TRBD1,TRBJ2-5,.,TRBV11-1
CASSMGIAGVINTQYF,TGTGCCAGTAGTATGGGGATAGCGGGAGTGATCAATACGCAGTATTTT,TRBD2,TRBJ2-3,.,TRBV19
CASSRQGSPDSPLHF,TGTGCCAGCAGTCGACAGGGAAGTCCTGATTCACCCCTCCACTTT,TRBD1,TRBJ1-6,.,TRBV6-5
CATSSHPGQEIAEPQHF,TGTGCCACCAGCAGCCACCCGGGACAGGAAATTGCGGAGCCCCAGCATTTT,TRBD1,TRBJ1-5,once,TRBV15
CASSFTGGSNQPQHF,TGCGCCAGCAGCTTTACAGGGGGGAGCAATCAGCCCCAGCATTTT,TRBD1,TRBJ1-5,.,TRBV5-1
CASKGEQDSPLHF,TGTGCCAGCAAAGGCGAACAGGATTCACCCCTCCACTTT,.,TRBJ1-6,.,TRBV2
CASSPPNSNYGYTF,TGTGCCAGCTCACCACCGAACAGTAACTATGGCTACACCTTC,.,TRBJ1-2,.,TRBV18
CASSLDQETQYF,TGTGCCAGCAGCTTAGACCAGGAGACCCAGTACTTC,.,TRBJ2-5,.,TRBV7-9
CASSFKIPLLASGGYRYNEQFF,TGTGCCAGCAGCTTTAAAATCCCTCTCCTCGCTAGCGGGGGTTACCGCTACAATGAGCAGTTCTTC,TRBD2,TRBJ2-1,.,TRBV7-3
CASSLLDSGYGTDTQYF,TGTGCCAGCAGCCTGTTAGACAGCGGGTACGGCACAGATACGCAGTATTTT,.,TRBJ2-3,.,TRBV4-2
CASSLTGLYGYTF,TGTGCCAGCAGTTTAACAGGGCTATATGGCTACACCTTC,.,TRBJ1-2,.,TRBV28
CAWRDRLNGELFF,TGTGCCTGGAGGGACAGGCTGAACGGGGAGCTGTTTTTT,TRBD1,TRBJ2-2,.,TRBV30
CAWGTQDYQPQHF,TGTGCCTGGGGGACCCAGGACTATCAGCCCCAGCATTTT,.,TRBJ1-5,.,TRBV30
CASSERLYTPQHF,TGTGCCAGCAGTGAAAGACTTTATACTCCCCAGCATTTT,.,TRBJ1-5,.,TRBV6-1
CASSLVLGGGADTQYF,TGTGCCAGCAGCTTAGTCCTGGGCGGGGGAGCGGATACGCAGTATTTT,TRBD2,TRBJ2-3,once,TRBV7-9
CASSPPNYNYGYTF,TGTGCCAGCTCACCACCGAACTATAACTATGGCTACACCTTC,.,TRBJ1-2,.,TRBV18
CASSQVAGAHEQYF,TGTGCCAGCAGCCAAGTGGCGGGGGCCCACGAGCAGTACTTC,.,TRBJ2-7,.,TRBV3-1/TRBV3-2
CASSLVGTLSYEQYF,TGTGCCAGCAGTTTGGTCGGGACTCTTTCCTACGAGCAGTACTTC,.,TRBJ2-7,.,TRBV28
CASTISGGVSNTGELFF,TGTGCCAGTACCATTAGCGGGGGGGTATCGAACACCGGGGAGCTGTTTTTT,TRBD2,TRBJ2-2,.,TRBV19
CAISDLGRQSSGNTIYF,TGTGCCATCAGTGATTTAGGGAGACAATCCTCTGGAAACACCATATATTTT,.,TRBJ1-3,.,TRBV10-3
CASSLAQGLNTEAFF,TGCGCCAGCAGCTTAGCTCAGGGATTGAACACTGAAGCTTTCTTT,.,TRBJ1-1,.,TRBV5-1
CAWRWGGSDGYTF,TGTGCCTGGAGATGGGGGGGGTCTGATGGCTACACCTTC,.,TRBJ1-2,.,TRBV30